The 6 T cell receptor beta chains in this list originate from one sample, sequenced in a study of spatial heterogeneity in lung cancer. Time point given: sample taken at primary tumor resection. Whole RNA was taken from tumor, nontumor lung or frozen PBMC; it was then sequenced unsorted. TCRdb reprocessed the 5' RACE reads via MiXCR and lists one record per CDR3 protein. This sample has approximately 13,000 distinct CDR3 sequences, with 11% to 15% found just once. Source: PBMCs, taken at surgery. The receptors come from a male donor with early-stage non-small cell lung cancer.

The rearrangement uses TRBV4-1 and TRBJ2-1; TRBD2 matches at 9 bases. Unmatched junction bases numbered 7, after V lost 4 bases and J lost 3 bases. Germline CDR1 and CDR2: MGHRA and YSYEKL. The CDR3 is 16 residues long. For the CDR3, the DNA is TGCGCCAGCAGCCCGGGATTAGCGGGGGTCTACAATGAGCAGTTCTTC. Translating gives CASSPGLAGVYNEQFF.

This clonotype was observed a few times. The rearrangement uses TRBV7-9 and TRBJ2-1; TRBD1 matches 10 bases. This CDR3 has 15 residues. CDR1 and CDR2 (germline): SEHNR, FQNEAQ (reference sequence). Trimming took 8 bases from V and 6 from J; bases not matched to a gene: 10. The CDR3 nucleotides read TGTGCCAGCCTACGGGGACAGGGGATGGGCAATGAGCAGTTCTTC. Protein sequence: CASLRGQGMGNEQFF.

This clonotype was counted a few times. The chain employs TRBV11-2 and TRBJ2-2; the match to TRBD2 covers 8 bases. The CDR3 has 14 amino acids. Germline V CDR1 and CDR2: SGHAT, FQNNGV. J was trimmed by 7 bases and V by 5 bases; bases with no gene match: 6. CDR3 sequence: CASSPAGGIGELFF. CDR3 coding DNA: TGTGCCAGCAGCCCCGCGGGGGGAATCGGGGAGCTGTTTTTT. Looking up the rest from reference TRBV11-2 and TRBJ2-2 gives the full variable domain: EAGVAQSPRYKIIEKRQSVAFWCNPISGHATLYWYQQILGQGPKLLIQFQNNGVVDDSQLPKDRFSAERLKGVDSTLKIQPAKLEDSAVYLCASSPAGGIGELFFGEGSRLTVL.

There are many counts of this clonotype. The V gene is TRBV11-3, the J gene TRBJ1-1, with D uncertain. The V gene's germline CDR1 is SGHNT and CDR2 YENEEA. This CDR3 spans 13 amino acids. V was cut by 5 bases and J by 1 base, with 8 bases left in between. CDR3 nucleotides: TGTGCCAGCAGCCACCGCGGGAACACTGAAGCTTTCTTT. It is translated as CASSHRGNTEAFF.

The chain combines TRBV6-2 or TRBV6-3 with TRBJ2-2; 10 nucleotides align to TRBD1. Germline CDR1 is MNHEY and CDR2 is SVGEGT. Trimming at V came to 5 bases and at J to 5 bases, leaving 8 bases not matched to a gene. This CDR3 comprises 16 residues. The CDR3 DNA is TGTGCCAGCAGTCCCTTCCGGGACAGGGGAACCGGGGAGCTGTTTTTT. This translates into CASSPFRDRGTGELFF.

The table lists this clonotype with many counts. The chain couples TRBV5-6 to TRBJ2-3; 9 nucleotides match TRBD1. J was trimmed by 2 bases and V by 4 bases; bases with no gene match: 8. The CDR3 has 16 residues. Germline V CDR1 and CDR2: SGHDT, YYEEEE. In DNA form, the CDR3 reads TGTGCCAGCAGCCTGCGACAGGGGGTAAACACAGATACGCAGTATTTT. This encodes CASSLRQGVNTDTQYF.